Here is one T cell receptor (beta chain) with its context. The CDR3 extends over 20 amino acids. Per germline, CDR1 SNHLY and CDR2 FYNNEI. V was clipped by 8 bases and J by 0 bases; unmatched bases: 21. Using immunoSEQ multiplex PCR, the repertoire was profiled, and TCRdb retains in-frame clones only, with some absent. The top ten clones hold 5.5% to 7% of a sample with tens of thousands of clones, around 91% of them seen once. The data stem from a study of T cell changes during pregnancy in multiple sclerosis. The receptor comes from a female donor in good health, enrolled as a control in a pregnancy study. The rearrangement links TRBV2 to TRBJ2-1; TRBD2 matches 8 bases. Here the sequenced sample was peripheral blood, taken in the third trimester of pregnancy. The CDR3 region is CASAVSQIAGLRSSYNEQFF. CDR3 DNA sequence: TGTGCCAGCGCCGTCTCTCAGATAGCGGGACTCCGATCCTCCTACAATGAGCAGTTCTTC. Using reference TRBV2 and TRBJ2-1 for the parts outside the CDR3, the full variable domain is EPEVTQTPSHQVTQMGQEVILRCVPISNHLYFYWYRQILGQKVEFLVSFYNNEISEKSEIFDDQFSVERPDGSNFTLKIRSTKLEDSAMYFCASAVSQIAGLRSSYNEQFFGPGTRLTVL.